The T cell receptor beta chain under discussion was sequenced for a study of siplizumab effects on memory and regulatory T cells. With V trimmed by 3 bases and J by 3 bases, 8 bases remained unmatched. The CDR3 has 16 residues. Germline CDR1 reads GTSNPN; CDR2 reads SVGIG (reference sequence). As regards this clone: Its antigen is unknown.

The study assayed around 92,000 TCR templates per sample. Assay used: immunoSEQ multiplex PCR; TCRdb lists only in-frame clones, some missing. This table has about 91,000 clones, more than 85% appearing once. Study-wide results and limits: Siplizumab significantly reduced alloreactive sequences traceable to unstimulated CD4+ memory cells. Where siplizumab was present, mappable alloreactive CD4+ clones averaged approximately 70% Treg-derived, compared with 25% to 30% in controls.

This chain connects TRBV30 to TRBJ2-3; 11 bases agree with TRBD2. Sequencing was carried out using CD8+ T cells sorted from blood. The source of this sequence is a human donor in good health. The CDR3 region is CAWSPGTSGSTDTQYF. The CDR3 DNA reads TGTGCCTGGAGCCCCGGTACTAGCGGGAGTACAGATACGCAGTATTTT.